The TCR beta chain described here comes from a study of tumor and adjacent non-tumor tissue in lung cancer. Study-level findings and limits: Patients with more diverse tumor TCRs had worse survival.

Germline V gene sequence: CDR1 SGHTS, CDR2 YDEGEE. The CDR3 runs 16 residues. V was clipped by 3 bases and J by 6 bases; unmatched bases: 11. RNA was extracted from bulk tissue without any cell sorting. Donors were chemotherapy-naive, newly diagnosed lung cancer surgical patients in China, August–late 2014. Three rounds of nested PCR, following a modified ARM-PCR protocol, produced the TCRbeta library. TCRdb independently ran MiXCR on the multiplex PCR reads; one entry per CDR3 protein. Of tens of thousands of distinct CDR3 sequences listed, approximately 71% are singletons. There are many counts of this clonotype. Its antigen is as yet unknown.

The rearrangement links TRBV5-8 to TRBJ2-7, with 11 bases matching TRBD1. The sequence came from a woman between 70 and 85 years old with non-small cell lung cancer. Material: lung tumor tissue. The CDR3 sequence: CASSSFRDRGIGEQYF. The CDR3 DNA sequence: TGTGCCAGCAGCTCGTTCCGGGACAGGGGGATAGGCGAGCAGTACTTC.